A selection of T cell receptor beta chains follows, all from one sample in a study of cytomegalovirus exposure and HLA in healthy donors. This table comes from immunoSEQ multiplex PCR, and its TCRdb copy is limited to in-frame clones, with some not included. The data show about 170,000 clones, with roughly 85% seen just once and over 0.95% held by the top ten. The sequenced material came from PBMCs. These receptors all stem from a woman aged 45-65 years in good health and CMV-seropositive. CDR3s include the opening cysteine and the closing phenylalanine or tryptophan. D genes are given only for firm matches. Some rows mark clone size as missing; the rest say once, few, many or name a class of expanded clone.

clone_size d_call cdr3_length j_call v_call cdr3_nt cdr3_aa
NA TRBD1 14 TRBJ1-6 TRBV6-1 TGTGCCAGCAGAGGACAGGGAGATTATTCACCCCTCCACTTT CASRGQGDYSPLHF
NA NA 14 TRBJ2-5 TRBV15 TGTGCCACCAGCAGAGATCGGGTGGTGGAGACCCAGTACTTC CATSRDRVVETQYF
NA NA 12 TRBJ1-2 TRBV5-6 TGTGCCAGCAGCACGGGACATCCTGGCTACACCTTC CASSTGHPGYTF
NA NA 12 TRBJ1-1 TRBV29-1 TGCAGCGTTGAAGATTACCGGGAGGCATCTTTCTTT CSVEDYREASFF
NA NA 12 TRBJ2-2 TRBV28 TGTGCCAGCAGTTTGCGAACCGGGGAGCTGTTTTTT CASSLRTGELFF
NA TRBD2 16 TRBJ2-1 TRBV10-3 TGTGCCATCAGTGAGTTCGGGACTAGCGGGAGGGAAAAGCAGTTCTTC CAISEFGTSGREKQFF
NA TRBD2 15 TRBJ2-3 TRBV9 TGTGCCAGCAGCGTGACTAGCGGGGGGTCAGATACGCAGTATTTT CASSVTSGGSDTQYF
NA NA 13 TRBJ1-5 TRBV6-1 TGTGCCAGCTCGGGACTGAGCAATCAGCCCCAGCATTTT CASSGLSNQPQHF
NA NA 13 TRBJ2-1 TRBV19 TGTGCCAGTAGTAGGACAGACTACAATGAGCAGTTCTTC CASSRTDYNEQFF
NA NA 15 TRBJ1-2 TRBV5-1 TGCGCCAGCAGCTTGGGTACAGGGTCTAATGATGGCTACACCTTC CASSLGTGSNDGYTF
NA NA 14 TRBJ1-3 TRBV27 TGTGCCAGCCGCCCCGGGGGCTCTGGAAACACCATATATTTT CASRPGGSGNTIYF
NA NA 13 TRBJ1-2 TRBV6-5 TGTGCCAGCAGTTACTCGCTCGGAGGGGGCTACACCTTC CASSYSLGGGYTF
NA NA 15 TRBJ1-4 TRBV11-2 TGTGCCAGCAGCTTAATGGGGGCCGCTAATGAAAAACTGTTTTTT CASSLMGAANEKLFF
NA TRBD2 14 TRBJ2-3 TRBV10-1 TGCGCCAGCCGGCCGGGAGGGCGCACAGATACGCAGTATTTT CASRPGGRTDTQYF
NA TRBD2 17 TRBJ2-3 TRBV5-1 TGCGCCAGCAGCGCCGCGGGAGCGTCCGATAGCACAGATACGCAGTATTTT CASSAAGASDSTDTQYF
NA TRBD1 15 TRBJ1-2 TRBV5-6 TGTGCCAGCAGCTTGGGACAGGGGGTGAACTATGGCTACACCTTC CASSLGQGVNYGYTF
NA TRBD2 16 TRBJ2-7 TRBV11-2 TGTGCCAGCAGCTCACAGGAGAGGAGCGGGAGTTCCGAGCAGTACTTC CASSSQERSGSSEQYF
NA NA 17 TRBJ1-5 TRBV4-1 TGCGCCAGCAGCCAAGACCCGGAGCAGTGGCCTAGGGGGCCCCAGCATTTT CASSQDPEQWPRGPQHF
NA NA 14 TRBJ2-7 TRBV7-3 TGTGCCAGCAGCTTAACGGACAACTCCTACGAGCAGTACTTC CASSLTDNSYEQYF
NA TRBD1 15 TRBJ1-5 TRBV18 TGTGCCAGCTCACCCGGGACAGGGAATGGTCAGCCCCAGCATTTT CASSPGTGNGQPQHF
NA TRBD1 15 TRBJ2-2 TRBV19 TGTGCCAGTAGTTCCGGGACAGGGGGCACCGGGGAGCTGTTTTTT CASSSGTGGTGELFF
NA NA 14 TRBJ1-5 TRBV27 TGTGCCAGCAGTTTAGGAGGGTTCAATCAGCCCCAGCATTTT CASSLGGFNQPQHF
few NA 14 TRBJ1-1 TRBV11-2 TGTGCCAGCAAAAGGGAGGTGGTGGCCACTGAAGCTTTCTTT CASKREVVATEAFF
NA NA 11 TRBJ2-1 TRBV5-1 TGCGCCAGCCAGTTCATGGATGAGCAGTTCTTC CASQFMDEQFF
NA NA 16 TRBJ2-3 TRBV12-5 TGTGCTAGTGGTTTGGGACAACTAGACCGCACAGATACGCAGTATTTT CASGLGQLDRTDTQYF